This paragraph reports one TCR beta chain. Clones were read by immunoSEQ multiplex PCR, and TCRdb kept only the in-frame ones, dropping some. The table has about 240,000 clones, 70% to 90% seen once. Trimming left V 6 bases short and J 5 bases short, with 14 bases between. CDR1 SQVTM and CDR2 ANQGSEA come from the germline V gene. The CDR3 contains 13 residues. The data stem from a study of Ad26.COV2.S vaccination and SARS-CoV-2 variants. About the study: Administration of Ad26.COV2.S was intramuscular, either once or twice 56 days apart.

Described treatment: roughly 20 received Ad26.COV2.S at low or high dose, single or two shots; 5 received placebo; per-sample allocation not given. Sampling was performed 63 days after the first vaccine or placebo injection. Participants' vaccine, an Ad26 vector, delivered Wuhan-strain SARS-CoV-2 spike. The material was peripheral blood, obtained in a trial of Ad26.COV2.S vaccine versus placebo. V gene TRBV29-1 combines with J gene TRBJ1-5; perhaps TRBD1 as D (6 bases). This TCR came from a person aged 18-65 years who received the Ad26.COV2.S COVID-19 vaccine or a placebo. CDR3 loop: CSVAWTEDQPQHF. The CDR3 DNA is TGCAGCGTCGCGTGGACAGAGGATCAGCCCCAGCATTTT. Complete variable domain (other parts from reference TRBV29-1 and TRBJ1-5): SAVISQKPSRDICQRGTSLTIQCQVDSQVTMMFWYRQQPGQSLTLIATANQGSEATYESGFVIDKFPISRPNLTFSTLTVSNMSPEDSSIYLCSVAWTEDQPQHFGDGTRLSIL.